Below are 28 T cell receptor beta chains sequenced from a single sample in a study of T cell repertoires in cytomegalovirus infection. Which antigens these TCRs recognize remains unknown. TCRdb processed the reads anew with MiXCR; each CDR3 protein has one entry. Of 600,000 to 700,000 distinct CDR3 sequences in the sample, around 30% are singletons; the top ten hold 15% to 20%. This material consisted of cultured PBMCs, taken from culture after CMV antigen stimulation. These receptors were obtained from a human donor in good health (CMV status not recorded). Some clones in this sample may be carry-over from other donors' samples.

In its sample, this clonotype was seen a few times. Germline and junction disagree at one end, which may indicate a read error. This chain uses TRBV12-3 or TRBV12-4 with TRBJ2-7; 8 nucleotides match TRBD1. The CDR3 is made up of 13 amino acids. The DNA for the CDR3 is TGTGCCAGCAGTTTAGGCCGGGACAGGTCCGTGAACTTC. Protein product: CASSLGRDRSVNF.

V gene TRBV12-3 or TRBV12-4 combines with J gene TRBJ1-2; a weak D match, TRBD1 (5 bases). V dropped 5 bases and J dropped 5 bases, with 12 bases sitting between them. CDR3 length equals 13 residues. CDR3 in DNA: TGTGCCAGCAGTACGCCAGGGAAGTATGGCTACACCTTC. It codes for CASSTPGKYGYTF.

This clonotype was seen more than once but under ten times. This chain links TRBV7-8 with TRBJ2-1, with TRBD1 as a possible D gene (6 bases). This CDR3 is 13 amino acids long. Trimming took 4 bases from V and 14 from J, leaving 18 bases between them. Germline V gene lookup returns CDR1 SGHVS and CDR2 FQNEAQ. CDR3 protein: CASSSGGGLGKFF. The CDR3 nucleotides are TGTGCCAGCAGCTCAGGTGGGGGCCTCGGGAAGTTCTTC.

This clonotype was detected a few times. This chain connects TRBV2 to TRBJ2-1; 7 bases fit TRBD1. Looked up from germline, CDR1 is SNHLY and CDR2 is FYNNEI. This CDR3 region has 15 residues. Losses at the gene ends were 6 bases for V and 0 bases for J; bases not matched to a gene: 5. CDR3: CASRTGQISYNEQFF. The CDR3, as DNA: TGTGCCAGCAGAACGGGACAGATCTCCTACAATGAGCAGTTCTTC.

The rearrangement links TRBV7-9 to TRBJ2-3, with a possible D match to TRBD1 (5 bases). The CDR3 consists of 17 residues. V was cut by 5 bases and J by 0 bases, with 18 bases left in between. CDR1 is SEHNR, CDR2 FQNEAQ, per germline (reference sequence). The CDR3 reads CASSPRARTISTDTQYF. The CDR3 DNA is TGTGCCAGCAGCCCCAGGGCTCGGACAATAAGCACAGATACGCAGTATTTT.

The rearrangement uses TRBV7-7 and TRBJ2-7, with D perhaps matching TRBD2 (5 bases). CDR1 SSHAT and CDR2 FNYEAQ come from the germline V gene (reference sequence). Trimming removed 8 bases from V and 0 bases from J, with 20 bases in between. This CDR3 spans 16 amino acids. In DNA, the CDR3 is TGTGCCAGCTGGGCGGGCGGAGTAATGAGCTCCTACGAGCAGTACTTC. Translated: CASWAGGVMSSYEQYF.

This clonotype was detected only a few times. The CDR3 DNA reads as TGTGCCAGCATCCCTATGGTTTCCTACAATGAGCAGTTCTTC. It encodes CASIPMVSYNEQFF. The chain combines TRBV6-1 with TRBJ2-1; D call uncertain. The V gene's germline CDR1 is MNHNS and CDR2 SASEGT. CDR3 length: 14 residues. V lost 7 bases, J lost 1 base, and 11 bases lay in between.

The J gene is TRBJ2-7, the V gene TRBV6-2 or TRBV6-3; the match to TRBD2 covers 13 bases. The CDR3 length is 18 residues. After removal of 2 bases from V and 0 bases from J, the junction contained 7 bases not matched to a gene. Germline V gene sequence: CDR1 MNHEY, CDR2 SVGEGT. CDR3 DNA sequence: TGTGCCAGCAGTTACCCGACTAGCGGGAGGTTATTCTCCTACGAGCAGTACTTC. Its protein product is CASSYPTSGRLFSYEQYF.

As DNA, the CDR3 is TGTGCCAGCAGTTACAACGGGCCAAGGGGGGAGACCCAGTACTTC. Its protein product is CASSYNGPRGETQYF. The chain is built from TRBV6-2 or TRBV6-3 and TRBJ2-5, with D maybe TRBD1 (6 bases). Trimming took off 2 bases at V and 5 bases at J, with 15 bases between the two ends. Germline loops: CDR1 MNHEY, CDR2 SVGEGT. The CDR3 covers 15 residues.

This chain's CDR3 is CASSRLGGGPTDTQYF. CDR3 DNA: TGTGCCAGCAGTCGCCTCGGGGGAGGTCCCACAGATACGCAGTATTTT. This rearrangement joins TRBV28 to TRBJ2-3; possibly TRBD2 for D (6 bases). Per the germline V gene, CDR1 is MDHEN and CDR2 is SYDVKM. The length of the CDR3 is 16 residues. V was pared by 5 bases and J by 2 bases, with 17 bases between. The full variable domain, in which reference TRBV28 and TRBJ2-3 provide the parts outside the CDR3, is DVKVTQSSRYLVKRTGEKVFLECVQDMDHENMFWYRQDPGLGLRLIYFSYDVKMKEKGDIPEGYSVSREKKERFSLILESASTNQTSMYLCASSRLGGGPTDTQYFGPGTRLTVL.

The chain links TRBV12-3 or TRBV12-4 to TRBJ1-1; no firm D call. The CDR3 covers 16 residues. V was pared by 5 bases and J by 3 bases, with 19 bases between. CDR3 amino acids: CASSASTPSRDTEAFF. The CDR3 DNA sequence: TGTGCCAGCAGTGCCTCAACCCCCTCGAGGGACACTGAAGCTTTCTTT.

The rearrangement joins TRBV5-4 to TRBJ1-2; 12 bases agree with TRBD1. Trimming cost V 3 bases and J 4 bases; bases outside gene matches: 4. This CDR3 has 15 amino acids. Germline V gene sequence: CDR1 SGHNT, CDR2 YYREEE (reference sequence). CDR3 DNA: TGTGCCAGCAGCTGGGGACAGGGGGCAATCTATGGCTACACCTTC. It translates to CASSWGQGAIYGYTF.

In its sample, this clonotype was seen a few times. CDR3 residues: CASSFAGTGLSPLHF. In DNA, the CDR3 is TGTGCCAGCAGTTTCGCCGGGACAGGGCTATCACCCCTCCACTTT. This chain links TRBV12-3 or TRBV12-4 with TRBJ1-6; 9 bases match TRBD1. The trim removed 3 bases at V and 10 bases at J, leaving 7 bases unmatched. The CDR3 runs to 15 residues.

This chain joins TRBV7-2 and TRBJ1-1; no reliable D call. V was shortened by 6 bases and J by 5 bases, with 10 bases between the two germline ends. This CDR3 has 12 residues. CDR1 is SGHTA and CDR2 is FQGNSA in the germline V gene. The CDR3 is CASSEGRTEAFF. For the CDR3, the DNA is TGTGCCAGCAGTGAAGGCAGAACTGAAGCTTTCTTT.

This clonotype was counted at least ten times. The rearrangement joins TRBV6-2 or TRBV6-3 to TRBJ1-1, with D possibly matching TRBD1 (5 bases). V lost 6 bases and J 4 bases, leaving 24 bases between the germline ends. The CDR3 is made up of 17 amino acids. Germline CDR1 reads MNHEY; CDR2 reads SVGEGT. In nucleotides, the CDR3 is TGTGCCAGCAGCCCTAATGCCCTCAGGGAATTCCGCACTGAAGCTTTCTTT. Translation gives CASSPNALREFRTEAFF.

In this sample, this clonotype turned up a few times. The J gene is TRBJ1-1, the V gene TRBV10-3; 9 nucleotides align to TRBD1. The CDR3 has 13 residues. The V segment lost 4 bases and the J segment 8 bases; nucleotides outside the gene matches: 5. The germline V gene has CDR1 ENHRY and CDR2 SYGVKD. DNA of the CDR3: TGTGCCATCAGTGGAACGGGACAGGGAGAAGCTTTCTTT. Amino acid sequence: CAISGTGQGEAFF.

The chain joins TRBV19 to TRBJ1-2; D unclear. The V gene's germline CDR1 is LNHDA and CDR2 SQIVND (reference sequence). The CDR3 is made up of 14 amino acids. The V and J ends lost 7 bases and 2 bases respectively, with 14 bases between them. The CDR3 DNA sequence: TGTGCCAGTATAGGCGACGACGGAAACTATGGCTACACCTTC. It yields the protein CASIGDDGNYGYTF.

The CDR3 sequence is CASRAGDYSNQPQHF. Here the CDR3 DNA reads TGTGCCAGTAGAGCAGGGGATTATAGCAATCAGCCCCAGCATTTT. The V and J genes are TRBV19 and TRBJ1-5; D is possibly TRBD1 (6 bases). Germline V gives CDR1 LNHDA, CDR2 SQIVND (reference sequence). V lost 6 bases, J lost 0 bases, and 12 bases lay in between. This CDR3 is 15 amino acids long.

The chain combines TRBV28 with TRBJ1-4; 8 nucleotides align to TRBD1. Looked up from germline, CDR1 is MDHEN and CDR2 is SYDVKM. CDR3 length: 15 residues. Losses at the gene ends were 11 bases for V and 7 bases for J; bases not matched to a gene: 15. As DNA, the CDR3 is TGTGCCTGCCTCAGATCCAGGGGGCTGGGTGAAAAACTGTTTTTT. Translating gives CACLRSRGLGEKLFF.

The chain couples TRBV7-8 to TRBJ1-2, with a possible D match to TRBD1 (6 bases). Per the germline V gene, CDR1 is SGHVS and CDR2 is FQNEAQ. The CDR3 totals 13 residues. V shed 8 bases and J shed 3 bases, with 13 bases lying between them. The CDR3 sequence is CASGQGQDYGYTF. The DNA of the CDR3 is TGTGCCAGCGGCCAGGGACAAGACTATGGCTACACCTTC.

In DNA, the CDR3 is TGCAGTGCCACCCCCCCCCAGGGATTCTCCAATGAGCAGTTCTTC. Translated: CSATPPQGFSNEQFF. The V call is TRBV20-1, the J call TRBJ2-1; possibly TRBD1 for D (5 bases). V shed 6 bases and J shed 6 bases, with 21 bases lying between them. CDR3 length equals 15 residues. CDR1 and CDR2 (germline): DFQATT, SNEGSKA (reference sequence).

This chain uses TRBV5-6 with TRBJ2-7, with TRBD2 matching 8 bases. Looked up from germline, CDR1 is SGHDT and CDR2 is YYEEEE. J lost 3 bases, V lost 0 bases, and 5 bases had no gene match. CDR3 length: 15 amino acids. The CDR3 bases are TGTGCCAGCAGCTTGGAGGCGGGGGGAGGCTACGAGCAGTACTTC. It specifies CASSLEAGGGYEQYF. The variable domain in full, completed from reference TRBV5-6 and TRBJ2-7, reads DAGVTQSPTHLIKTRGQQVTLRCSPKSGHDTVSWYQQALGQGPQFIFQYYEEEERQRGNFPDRFSGHQFPNYSSELNVNALLLGDSALYLCASSLEAGGGYEQYFGPGTRLTVT.

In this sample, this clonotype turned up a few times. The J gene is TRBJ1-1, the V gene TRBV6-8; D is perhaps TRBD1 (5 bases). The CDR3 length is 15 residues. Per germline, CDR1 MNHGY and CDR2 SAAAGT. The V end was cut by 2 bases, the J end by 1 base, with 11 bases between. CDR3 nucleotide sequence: TGTGCCAGCAGTTACGGGAGACAGCCGAACACTGAAGCTTTCTTT. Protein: CASSYGRQPNTEAFF.

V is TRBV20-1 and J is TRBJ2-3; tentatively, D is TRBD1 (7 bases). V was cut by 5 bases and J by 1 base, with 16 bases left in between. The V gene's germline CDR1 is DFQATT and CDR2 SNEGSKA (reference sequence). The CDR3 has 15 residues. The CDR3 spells CSAPGTGTGTDTQYF. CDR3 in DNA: TGCAGTGCTCCCGGGACTGGGACAGGCACAGATACGCAGTATTTT.

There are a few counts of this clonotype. CDR3 DNA sequence: TGTGCCAGCAGCTCGACTAGCGGGAGATTATTGGATACGCAGTATTTT. Encoded protein: CASSSTSGRLLDTQYF. The chain recombines TRBV7-9 with TRBJ2-3; 12 nucleotides align to TRBD2. This CDR3 is 16 amino acids long. Germline assignment: CDR1 SEHNR and CDR2 FQNEAQ (reference sequence). V gave up 4 bases and J gave up 6 bases; unmatched junction bases: 8.

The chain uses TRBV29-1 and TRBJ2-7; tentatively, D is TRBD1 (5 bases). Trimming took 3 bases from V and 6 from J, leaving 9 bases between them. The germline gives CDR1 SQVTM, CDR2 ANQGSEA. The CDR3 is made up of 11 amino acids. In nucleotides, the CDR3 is TGCAGCGTTGACAAGCAGGGCGAGCAGTACTTC. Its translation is CSVDKQGEQYF.

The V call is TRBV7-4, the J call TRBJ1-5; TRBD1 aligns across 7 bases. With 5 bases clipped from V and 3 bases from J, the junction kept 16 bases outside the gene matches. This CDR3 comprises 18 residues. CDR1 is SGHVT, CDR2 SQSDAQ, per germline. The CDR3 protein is CASSPAPGVGGFNQPQHF. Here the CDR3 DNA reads TGTGCCAGCAGCCCCGCCCCGGGGGTAGGGGGCTTCAATCAGCCCCAGCATTTT.

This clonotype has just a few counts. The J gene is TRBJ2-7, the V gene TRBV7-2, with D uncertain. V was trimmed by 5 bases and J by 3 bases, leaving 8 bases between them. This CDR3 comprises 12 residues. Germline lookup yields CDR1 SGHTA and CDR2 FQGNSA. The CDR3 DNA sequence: TGTGCCAGCAGCCCCCGCCACTACGAGCAGTACTTC. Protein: CASSPRHYEQYF.